The rows below give T cell receptor beta chains drawn from one sample of a study of cytomegalovirus exposure and HLA in healthy donors. Sequencing was performed with immunoSEQ multiplex PCR; in TCRdb, only in-frame clones are kept and a portion is missing. The sample totals approximately 71,000 clones. Source material: PBMCs. Source of these receptors: a female donor in good health and CMV-seropositive. CDR3s include the opening cysteine and the closing phenylalanine or tryptophan. D genes are given only for firm matches.

cdr3_length d_call j_call v_call cdr3_nt cdr3_aa
12 . TRBJ1-1 TRBV18 TGTGCCAGCTCACCATGGGAGACTGAAGCTTTCTTT CASSPWETEAFF
15 TRBD2 TRBJ2-3 TRBV10-2 TGCGCCAGCAGTTCGGGAGGGGCCCGTAGGGATACGCAGTATTTT CASSSGGARRDTQYF
19 TRBD2 TRBJ2-5 TRBV15 TGTGCCACCAGCAGAGACCGGACTAGCGGGGGGGGGACTGGGGAGACCCAGTACTTC CATSRDRTSGGGTGETQYF
14 . TRBJ2-2 TRBV6-5 TGTGCCAGCAGTTACGGGCAGTACACCGGGGAGCTGTTTTTT CASSYGQYTGELFF
13 TRBD1 TRBJ1-2 TRBV6-1 TGTGCCAGCAGTGAACGACAGGGAGCGGACTACACCTTC CASSERQGADYTF
16 . TRBJ1-5 TRBV4-2 TGTGCCAGCAGCCAAGCGTTCAGGACGGGGAATCAGCCCCAGCATTTT CASSQAFRTGNQPQHF
16 TRBD1 TRBJ2-7 TRBV28 TGTGCCAGCATGCCCCGAATGGGACAGGGGGCCCACGAGCAGTACTTC CASMPRMGQGAHEQYF
13 . TRBJ1-2 TRBV18 TGTGCCAGCTCGGAGGACCTCGGCTATGGCTACACCTTC CASSEDLGYGYTF
13 . TRBJ1-1 TRBV29-1 TGCAGCGTTGCCCATACTGGGAACACTGAAGCTTTCTTT CSVAHTGNTEAFF
15 . TRBJ1-6 TRBV5-8 TGTGCCAGCAGCAGGGGGTTCTCCTATAATTCACCCCTCCACTTT CASSRGFSYNSPLHF
13 . TRBJ1-1 TRBV29-1 TGCAGTCTCTCGGAACAGGGAGGGACTGAAGCTTTCTTT CSLSEQGGTEAFF
14 . TRBJ1-5 TRBV10-2 TGCGCCAGCAGTGAAAGAGAGTCTCATCAGCCCCAGCATTTT CASSERESHQPQHF
12 TRBD2 TRBJ2-7 TRBV4-2 TGTGCCAGCAGCCCGGGAGGTTACGAGCAGTACTTC CASSPGGYEQYF
20 . TRBJ2-6 TRBV11-3 TGTGCCAGCAGCTTAGATCTTGGGGAATGGGGGGTCTCTGGGGCCAACGTCCTGACTTTC CASSLDLGEWGVSGANVLTF
15 TRBD1 TRBJ2-2 TRBV7-6 TGTGCCAGCAGCTCTGGACAGGGGGCGGGCGGGGAGCTGTTTTTT CASSSGQGAGGELFF
13 . TRBJ2-7 TRBV27 TGTGCCAGCAGCCGAGGGATCTTCTACGAGCAGTACTTC CASSRGIFYEQYF
14 TRBD2 TRBJ2-1 TRBV9 TGTGCCAGCAGCCCTGCGGGAGAATACAATGAGCAGTTCTTC CASSPAGEYNEQFF
15 TRBD2 TRBJ2-7 TRBV11-2 TGTGCCAGCAGCACGCAACTAGCGGGGGGGGGCGAGCAGTACTTC CASSTQLAGGGEQYF
16 TRBD1 TRBJ2-2 TRBV4-1 TGCGCCAGCAGCGATGACAGGGTAACGAACACCGGGGAGCTGTTTTTT CASSDDRVTNTGELFF
17 TRBD2 TRBJ2-5 TRBV9 TGTGCCAGCAGCCGGACTAGCGGGAGGGGAGTGGGGGAGACCCAGTACTTC CASSRTSGRGVGETQYF
12 . TRBJ2-7 TRBV6-5 TGTGCCACCAGGGGAGGGCCAGACGAGCAGTACTTC CATRGGPDEQYF
14 TRBD1 TRBJ2-7 TRBV18 TGTGCCAGCTCACCAGACAGGGGTGGGAACGAGCAGTACTTC CASSPDRGGNEQYF
14 . TRBJ2-7 TRBV5-6 TGTGCCAGCACCCATAAATCGTTCCAGGCCGAGCAGTACTTC CASTHKSFQAEQYF
14 . TRBJ2-5 TRBV19 TGTGCCAGTAGTATAGATGGCAGACAAGAGACCCAGTACTTC CASSIDGRQETQYF
16 . TRBJ2-7 TRBV4-2 TGTGCCAGCAGCCAAGATCGGACATTAGGAGTCTACGAGCAGTACTTC CASSQDRTLGVYEQYF
18 TRBD1 TRBJ1-5 TRBV7-4 TGTGCCAGCAGCTATGAAGGGACAGGGTTTAATCAGAATCAGCCCCAGCATTTT CASSYEGTGFNQNQPQHF
16 TRBD1 TRBJ1-1 TRBV5-8 TGTGCCAGCAGCTTTTACAGGGGGCAACGTTACACTGAAGCTTTCTTT CASSFYRGQRYTEAFF
14 . TRBJ1-2 TRBV9 TGTGCCAGCAGCGTAGCCCCGGGGAACTATGGCTACACCTTC CASSVAPGNYGYTF
17 . TRBJ2-5 TRBV19 TGTGCCAGTAGTATGGGGTGGGGCAACCCGTACCAAGAGACCCAGTACTTC CASSMGWGNPYQETQYF